In this sample, the clone carrying this T cell receptor beta chain turned up once. Its specificity is not known. The CDR3 is made up of 14 amino acids. Germline-derived CDR1 and CDR2 are GTSNPN and SVGIG (reference sequence). J was trimmed by 6 bases and V by 4 bases; bases with no gene match: 10. Produced via immunoSEQ multiplex PCR; TCRdb's table is partial and in-frame only. The sample lists approximately 12,000 clones; roughly four fifths were seen once. This sample was included in a study of OX40 agonist ivuxolimab in advanced cancers. Study conclusions and caveats: Blood T cells, both CD4+ and CD8+, expanded clonally by week 6 at 0.1 to 3.0 mg/kg.

Here the sequenced sample was CD4+ or CD8+ T cells sorted from blood, taken in a trial of the OX40 agonist ivuxolimab. The chain combines TRBV30 with TRBJ2-7; 9 positions match TRBD1. The source is an adult with an advanced solid tumor such as melanoma, head and neck, liver or kidney cancer. CDR3 region: CAWMTGTGRFEQYF. Here the CDR3 DNA reads TGTGCCTGGATGACCGGGACAGGGCGGTTCGAGCAGTACTTC.